This T cell receptor (beta chain) emerged from a study of shared clonotypes between healthy human individuals. The protocol was immunoSEQ multiplex PCR, while the TCRdb copy is restricted to in-frame clones and leaves out a portion. Among 1.5 million to 1.9 million clones listed, 95% to 99% were seen once. The V end was cut by 2 bases, the J end by 2 bases, with 11 bases between. This CDR3 comprises 15 residues. From germline, CDR1 is MGHDK and CDR2 SYGVNS. This chain links TRBV25-1 with TRBJ2-3; no clear D. Sequencing used naive CD4+ T cells sorted from blood. Subset in this sample: CD45RA+ positively selected. The TCR originated in a man aged 30-40 years in good health. This chain's CDR3 is CASSEGGRPTDTQYF. CDR3 in DNA: TGTGCCAGCAGTGAAGGTGGAAGACCCACAGATACGCAGTATTTT.